This TCR beta chain was recovered during a study of blood T cell repertoires in COVID-19. Libraries were prepared by immunoSEQ multiplex PCR; TCRdb keeps only in-frame clonotypes and omits some of them. The sample yields some 41,000 clones, around 85% seen once. CDR3 length: 15 residues. The germline V and J ends were trimmed by 6 bases and 0 bases, with 12 bases remaining between them. Germline values: CDR1 SNHLY, CDR2 FYNNEI. Sequencing input: peripheral blood. The chain carries TRBV2 and TRBJ1-5; tentatively, D is TRBD1 (5 bases). The TCR comes from a man aged 35-49 years with active or convalescent COVID-19. DNA for the CDR3: TGTGCCAGCAGGGAGACAGCATATAGCAATCAGCCCCAGCATTTT. Translating gives CASRETAYSNQPQHF.